Only a few counts were recorded for the clone carrying this T cell receptor beta chain. Its antigen is unknown. Researchers ran the PCR with 60 Vbeta and 13 Jbeta primers. How the authors handled the data: There were about 88 million unique TCR beta chains by a later count, and 10 million to 12 million of them were shared. This table comes from immunoSEQ multiplex PCR, and its TCRdb copy is limited to in-frame clones, with some not included. The DNA was the basis for D and trimming; V, J and clone size are from that table. The data show some 200,000 clones, over 75% seen once. The V gene's germline CDR1 is SEHNR and CDR2 FQNEAQ (reference sequence). V lost 4 bases, J lost 5 bases, and 5 bases stayed unmatched. The CDR3 covers 13 residues. This sample is drawn from a study of cytomegalovirus exposure and HLA in healthy donors. General study findings and limits: Some V segments (TRBV6-2 and TRBV6-3 among them) were excluded as indistinguishable.

The sequencing input was PBMCs. The V gene is TRBV7-9, the J gene TRBJ2-7; 7 bases map to TRBD1. This TCR derives from a woman aged 25 to 45 in good health and CMV-seronegative. The CDR3 here is CASSSRGPDEQYF. CDR3 DNA: TGTGCCAGCAGCTCAAGGGGGCCGGACGAGCAGTACTTC.